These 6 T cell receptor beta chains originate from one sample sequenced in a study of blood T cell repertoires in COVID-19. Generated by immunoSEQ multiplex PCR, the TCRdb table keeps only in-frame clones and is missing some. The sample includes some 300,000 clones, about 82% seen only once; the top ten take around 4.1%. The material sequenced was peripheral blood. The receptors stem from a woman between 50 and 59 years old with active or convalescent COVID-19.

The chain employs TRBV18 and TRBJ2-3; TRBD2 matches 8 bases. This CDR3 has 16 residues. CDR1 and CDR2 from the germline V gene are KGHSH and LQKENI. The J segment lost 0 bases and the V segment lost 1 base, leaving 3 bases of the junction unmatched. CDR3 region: CASSPRSSGSTDTQYF. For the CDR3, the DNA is TGTGCCAGCTCACCACGGTCTAGCGGGAGCACAGATACGCAGTATTTT.

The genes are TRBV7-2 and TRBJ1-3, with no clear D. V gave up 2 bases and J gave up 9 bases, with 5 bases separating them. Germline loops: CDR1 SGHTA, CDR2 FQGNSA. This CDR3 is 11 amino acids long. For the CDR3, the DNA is TGTGCCAGCAGCTTAACGGGCACCATATATTTT. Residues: CASSLTGTIYF.

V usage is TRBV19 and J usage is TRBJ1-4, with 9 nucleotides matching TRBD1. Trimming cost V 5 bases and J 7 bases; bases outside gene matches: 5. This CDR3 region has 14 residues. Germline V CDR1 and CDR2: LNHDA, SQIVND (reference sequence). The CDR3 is CASSFRDRAEKLFF. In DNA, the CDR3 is TGTGCCAGTAGTTTCCGGGACAGGGCTGAAAAACTGTTTTTT.

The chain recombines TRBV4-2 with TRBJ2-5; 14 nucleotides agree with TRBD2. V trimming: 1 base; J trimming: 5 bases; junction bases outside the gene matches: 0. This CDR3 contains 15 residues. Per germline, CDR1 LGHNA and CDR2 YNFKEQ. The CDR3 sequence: CASSQGTSGGETQYF. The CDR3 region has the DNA TGTGCCAGCAGCCAAGGGACTAGCGGGGGGGAGACCCAGTACTTC.

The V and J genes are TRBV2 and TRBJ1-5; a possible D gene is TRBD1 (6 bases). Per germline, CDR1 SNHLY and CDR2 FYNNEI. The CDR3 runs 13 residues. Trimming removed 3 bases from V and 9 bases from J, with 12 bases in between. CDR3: CASSETGQGPQHF. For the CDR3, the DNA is TGTGCCAGCAGTGAGACAGGTCAGGGGCCCCAGCATTTT.

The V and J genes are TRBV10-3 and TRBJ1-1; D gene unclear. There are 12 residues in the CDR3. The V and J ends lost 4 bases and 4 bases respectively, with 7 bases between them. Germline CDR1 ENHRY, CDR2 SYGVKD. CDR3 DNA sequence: TGTGCCATCAGTGTGGCAGGCACTGAAGCTTTCTTT. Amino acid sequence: CAISVAGTEAFF.